The 19 T cell receptor beta chains given below trace back to one sample, sequenced in a study of blood T cell repertoires in COVID-19. Method: immunoSEQ multiplex PCR; TCRdb's copy keeps in-frame clones and lacks some. The sample includes around 200,000 clones, 84% of them seen just once. Sequences were obtained from peripheral blood. The source is a woman aged 80 or over with active or convalescent COVID-19.

The chain has TRBV10-3 and TRBJ2-5; TRBD2 matches at 7 bases. This CDR3 is 15 amino acids long. The V gene's germline CDR1 is ENHRY and CDR2 SYGVKD. Trimming at V came to 7 bases and at J to 1 base, leaving 9 bases not matched to a gene. The CDR3 sequence: CAIKLGTGGQETQYF. The CDR3 DNA reads TGTGCCATCAAACTAGGCACGGGGGGCCAAGAGACCCAGTACTTC.

The chain is built from TRBV30 and TRBJ1-6, with 9 bases fitting TRBD1. J was trimmed by 4 bases and V by 5 bases; bases with no gene match: 6. The CDR3 covers 15 residues. The germline CDR1 and CDR2 sequences are GTSNPN and SVGIG (reference sequence). The CDR3 spells CAWGSDRGYNSPLHF. In DNA, the CDR3 is TGTGCCTGGGGATCGGACAGGGGATATAATTCACCCCTCCACTTT.

The gene calls are TRBV7-2 and TRBJ1-1; tentatively, D is TRBD1 (6 bases). The V gene lost 5 bases and the J gene lost 5 bases, with 18 bases spanning the gap. The CDR3 sequence is 15 residues long. Germline V gene sequence: CDR1 SGHTA, CDR2 FQGNSA. Written as DNA, the CDR3 is TGTGCCAGCAGCCCTACGAGGGGGAGAGAAACTGAAGCTTTCTTT. Translating gives CASSPTRGRETEAFF.

The chain is built from TRBV19 and TRBJ2-2, with D perhaps TRBD1 (6 bases). This CDR3 is built from 14 residues. Germline V CDR1 and CDR2: LNHDA, SQIVND (reference sequence). V lost 6 bases and J 1 base, leaving 9 bases between the germline ends. This CDR3 reads CASSWTENTGELFF. The CDR3 DNA reads TGTGCCAGTAGCTGGACAGAGAACACCGGGGAGCTGTTTTTT.

The genes are TRBV6-1 and TRBJ2-6; the D is unclear. CDR3 size: 15 residues. CDR1 and CDR2 (germline): MNHNS, SASEGT. V lost 3 bases and J lost 2, with 8 bases in between. Here the CDR3 DNA reads TGTGCCAGCAGTGATTACTACACTGGGGCCAACGTCCTGACTTTC. Encoded protein: CASSDYYTGANVLTF.

V usage is TRBV7-2 and J usage is TRBJ2-2; a weak D match, TRBD1 (6 bases). Trimming removed 1 base from V and 0 bases from J, with 9 bases in between. CDR1 is SGHTA and CDR2 is FQGNSA in the germline V gene. This CDR3 spans 16 amino acids. CDR3: CASSLEAGANTGELFF. The CDR3 region has the DNA TGTGCCAGCAGCTTAGAAGCAGGGGCGAACACCGGGGAGCTGTTTTTT.

This chain connects TRBV5-1 to TRBJ2-1, with D tentatively TRBD1 (6 bases). Germline V gene data show CDR1 as SGHRS and CDR2 as YFSETQ. V was shortened by 0 bases and J by 5 bases, with 12 bases between the two germline ends. This CDR3 is built from 15 residues. CDR3 coding DNA: TGCGCCAGCAGCTTGGAACAGGGTAACCACAATGAGCAGTTCTTC. Translation gives CASSLEQGNHNEQFF.

The V gene is TRBV24-1, the J gene TRBJ1-5; a weak D match, TRBD1 (5 bases). V lost 5 bases and J 0 bases, leaving 10 bases between the germline ends. Looked up from germline, CDR1 is KGHDR and CDR2 is SFDVKD. The CDR3 runs to 15 residues. CDR3 in amino acids: CATSGPGGSNQPQHF. As DNA, the CDR3 is TGTGCCACCAGTGGTCCCGGGGGTAGCAATCAGCCCCAGCATTTT.

This clone was seen only a few times. The chain has TRBV24-1 and TRBJ2-6; possibly TRBD2 for D (5 bases). Germline V gene lookup returns CDR1 KGHDR and CDR2 SFDVKD. Trimming pared 2 bases from V and 0 bases from J, leaving 16 bases between. This CDR3 has 19 amino acids. The CDR3 DNA reads as TGTGCCACCAGTGATTGGAGTGGGGAGTTGCGCTCTGGGGCCAACGTCCTGACTTTC. Its protein product is CATSDWSGELRSGANVLTF.

The rearrangement joins TRBV6-4 to TRBJ1-5; D is ambiguous. This CDR3 has 13 amino acids. Germline assignment: CDR1 MRHNA and CDR2 SNTAGT. Trimming left V 2 bases short and J 5 bases short, with 7 bases between. The CDR3 region has the DNA TGTGCCAGCAGTGACGGCCCACATCAGCCCCAGCATTTT. Translating gives CASSDGPHQPQHF.

There are a few counts of this clone. The V call is TRBV7-9, the J call TRBJ2-7, with 8 positions matching TRBD1. Germline-derived CDR1 and CDR2 are SEHNR and FQNEAQ (reference sequence). Trimming took 5 bases from V and 2 from J; bases not matched to a gene: 11. The CDR3 has 16 residues. CDR3 loop: CASSVPGTGDPYEQYF. In nucleotides, the CDR3 is TGTGCCAGCAGCGTGCCCGGGACAGGCGATCCCTACGAGCAGTACTTC.

This clone was found a few times. The chain recombines TRBV15 with TRBJ1-5, with D possibly matching TRBD1 (6 bases). The germline V gene encodes CDR1 LNHNV and CDR2 YYDKDF (reference sequence). The CDR3 is 16 residues long. With 0 bases removed from V and 4 bases from J, the gap between germline ends came to 13 bases. The CDR3 loop reads CATSRDRGGQNQPQHF. CDR3 bases: TGTGCCACCAGCAGAGATCGGGGGGGACAAAATCAGCCCCAGCATTTT.

The CDR3 protein is CASSLAGTGVTEAFF. The DNA for the CDR3 is TGTGCCAGCAGCTTAGCGGGGACAGGGGTTACTGAAGCTTTCTTT. The chain employs TRBV7-9 and TRBJ1-1, with 10 bases identical to TRBD1. With V trimmed by 0 bases and J by 5 bases, 3 bases remained unmatched. Germline CDR1 SEHNR, CDR2 FQNEAQ (reference sequence). CDR3 length equals 15 residues. The complete variable domain, with remaining parts taken from reference TRBV7-9 and TRBJ1-1, reads DTGVSQNPRHKITKRGQNVTFRCDPISEHNRLYWYRQTLGQGPEFLTYFQNEAQLEKSRLLSDRFSAERPKGSFSTLEIQRTEQGDSAMYLCASSLAGTGVTEAFFGQGTRLTVV.

Only a few counts were recorded for this clone. The chain employs TRBV5-1 and TRBJ2-1; TRBD2 matches at 8 bases. With V trimmed by 2 bases and J by 2 bases, 3 bases remained unmatched. This CDR3 is built from 15 residues. Germline V gene data show CDR1 as SGHRS and CDR2 as YFSETQ. The DNA for the CDR3 is TGCGCCAGCAGCTTTTCCGGGAGGGCCTACAATGAGCAGTTCTTC. Translation: CASSFSGRAYNEQFF.

The rearrangement uses TRBV7-8 and TRBJ1-5; D might be TRBD1 (5 bases). The CDR3 consists of 15 residues. Germline V lookup: CDR1 SGHVS, CDR2 FQNEAQ. Trimming shortened V by 1 base and J by 3 bases, and 10 bases separated the two germline ends. The CDR3 loop is CASSLVGAVNQPQHF. The CDR3, as DNA: TGTGCCAGCAGCTTAGTAGGGGCTGTCAATCAGCCCCAGCATTTT.

This clone has more than one count but fewer than ten. This chain uses TRBV12-3 or TRBV12-4 with TRBJ2-7, with TRBD1 matching 7 bases. The V gene end was trimmed by 4 bases and the J gene end by 10 bases; junction bases not matched to a gene: 7. The CDR3 sequence is 12 residues long. The CDR3 region has the DNA TGTGCCAGCAGTTCCCCGGACAGGAAACAGTACTTC. This encodes CASSSPDRKQYF.

The chain couples TRBV7-2 to TRBJ2-3, with 8 bases fitting TRBD1. Germline values: CDR1 SGHTA, CDR2 FQGNSA. The CDR3 sequence is 15 residues long. Losses at the gene ends were 5 bases for V and 4 bases for J; bases not matched to a gene: 8. The CDR3 loop is CASSPDRGGSDTQYF. The CDR3 coding sequence is TGTGCCAGCAGCCCCGACAGGGGCGGGTCAGATACGCAGTATTTT.

The chain joins TRBV23-1 to TRBJ1-2; 10 bases agree with TRBD1. TRBV23-1 has ORF status, its function being uncertain. This CDR3 is built from 14 residues. The J segment lost 7 bases and the V segment lost 0 bases, leaving 2 bases of the junction unmatched. CDR3 sequence reads: CASSQSTGGGGYTF. Written as DNA, the CDR3 is TGCGCCAGCAGTCAATCGACAGGGGGCGGTGGCTACACCTTC.

V usage is TRBV11-2 and J usage is TRBJ2-2; 11 positions match TRBD2. The CDR3 is 17 amino acids. V lost 5 bases and J lost 3; bases outside the gene matches: 8. The germline CDR1 and CDR2 sequences are SGHAT and FQNNGV. For the CDR3, the DNA is TGTGCCAGCAGCACACGGACTAGCGGGCGGTACACCGGGGAGCTGTTTTTT. It is translated as CASSTRTSGRYTGELFF. The full variable domain, with the rest looked up from reference TRBV11-2 and TRBJ2-2, is EAGVAQSPRYKIIEKRQSVAFWCNPISGHATLYWYQQILGQGPKLLIQFQNNGVVDDSQLPKDRFSAERLKGVDSTLKIQPAKLEDSAVYLCASSTRTSGRYTGELFFGEGSRLTVL.